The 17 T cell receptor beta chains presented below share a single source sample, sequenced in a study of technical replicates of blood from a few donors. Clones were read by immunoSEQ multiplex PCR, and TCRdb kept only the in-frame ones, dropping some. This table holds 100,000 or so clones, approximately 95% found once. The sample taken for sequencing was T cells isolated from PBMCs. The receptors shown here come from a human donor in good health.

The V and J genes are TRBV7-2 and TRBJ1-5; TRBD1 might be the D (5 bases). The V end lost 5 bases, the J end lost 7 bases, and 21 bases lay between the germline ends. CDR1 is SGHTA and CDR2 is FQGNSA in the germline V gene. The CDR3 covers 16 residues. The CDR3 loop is CASSPIGEGSHQPQHF. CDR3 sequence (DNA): TGTGCCAGCAGCCCAATCGGGGAGGGGTCACACCAGCCCCAGCATTTT.

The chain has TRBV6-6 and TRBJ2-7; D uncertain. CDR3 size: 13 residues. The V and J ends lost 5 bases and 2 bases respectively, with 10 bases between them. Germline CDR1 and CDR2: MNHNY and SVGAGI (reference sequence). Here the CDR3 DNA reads TGTGCCAGCAGTCCGTCCTCTGCCTACGAGCAGTACTTC. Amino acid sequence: CASSPSSAYEQYF.

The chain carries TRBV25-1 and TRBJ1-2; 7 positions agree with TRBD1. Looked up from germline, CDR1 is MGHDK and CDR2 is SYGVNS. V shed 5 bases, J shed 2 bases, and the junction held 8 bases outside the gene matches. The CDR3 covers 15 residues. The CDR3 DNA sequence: TGTGCCAGCAGTCGCAGGGGGTTCAGAAACTATGGCTACACCTTC. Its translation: CASSRRGFRNYGYTF.

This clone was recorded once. This CDR3 reads CASSSPTGVNTEAFF. The CDR3 nucleotides read TGTGCCAGCAGTTCCCCGACAGGGGTGAACACTGAAGCTTTCTTT. V is TRBV27 and J is TRBJ1-1, with 8 bases fitting TRBD1. Looked up from germline, CDR1 is MNHEY and CDR2 is SMNVEV (reference sequence). After removal of 4 bases from V and 0 bases from J, the junction contained 4 bases not matched to a gene. The CDR3 runs to 15 residues.

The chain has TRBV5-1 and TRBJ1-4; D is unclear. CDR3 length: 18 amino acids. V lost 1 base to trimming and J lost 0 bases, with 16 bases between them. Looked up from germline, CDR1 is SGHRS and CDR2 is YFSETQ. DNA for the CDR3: TGCGCCAGCAGCTTGTGGGGAATAAGGGAGACAACTAATGAAAAACTGTTTTTT. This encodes CASSLWGIRETTNEKLFF. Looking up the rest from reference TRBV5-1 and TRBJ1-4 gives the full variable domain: KAGVTQTPRYLIKTRGQQVTLSCSPISGHRSVSWYQQTPGQGLQFLFEYFSETQRNKGNFPGRFSGRQFSNSRSEMNVSTLELGDSALYLCASSLWGIRETTNEKLFFGSGTQLSVL.

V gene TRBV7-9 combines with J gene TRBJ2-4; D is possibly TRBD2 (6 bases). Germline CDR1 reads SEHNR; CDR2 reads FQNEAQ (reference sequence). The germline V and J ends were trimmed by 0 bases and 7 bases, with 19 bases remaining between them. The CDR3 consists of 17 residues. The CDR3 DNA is TGTGCCAGCAGCTTAGCCGGACTACGAAGCGGACGCAACATTCAGTACTTC. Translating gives CASSLAGLRSGRNIQYF.

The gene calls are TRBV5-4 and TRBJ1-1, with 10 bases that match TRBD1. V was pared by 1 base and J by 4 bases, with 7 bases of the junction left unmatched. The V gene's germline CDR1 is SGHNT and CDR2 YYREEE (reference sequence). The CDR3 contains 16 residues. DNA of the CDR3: TGTGCCAGCAGCTTGTGGGGGACAGGGGCAGGCACTGAAGCTTTCTTT. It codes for CASSLWGTGAGTEAFF.

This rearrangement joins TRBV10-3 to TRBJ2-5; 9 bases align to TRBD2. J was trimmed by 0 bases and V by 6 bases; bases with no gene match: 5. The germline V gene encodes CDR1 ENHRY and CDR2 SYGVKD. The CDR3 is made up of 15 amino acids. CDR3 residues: CAISLGLADQETQYF. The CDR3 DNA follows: TGTGCCATCAGCCTGGGACTAGCCGACCAAGAGACCCAGTACTTC.

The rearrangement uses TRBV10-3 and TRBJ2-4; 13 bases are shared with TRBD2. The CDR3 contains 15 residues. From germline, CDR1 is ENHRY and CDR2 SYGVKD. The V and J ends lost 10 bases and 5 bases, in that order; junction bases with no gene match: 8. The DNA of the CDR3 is TGTGCCACCCGGACTAGCGGGGGACACCAAAACATTCAGTACTTC. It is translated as CATRTSGGHQNIQYF.

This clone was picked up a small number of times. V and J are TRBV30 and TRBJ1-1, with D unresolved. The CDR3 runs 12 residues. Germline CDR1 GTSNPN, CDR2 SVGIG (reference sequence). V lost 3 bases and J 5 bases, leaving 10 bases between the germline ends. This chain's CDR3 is CAWRTVRTEAFF. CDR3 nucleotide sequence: TGTGCCTGGAGGACGGTGAGGACTGAAGCTTTCTTT.

CDR3 nucleotide sequence: TGTGCCAGCAGCTCCCAGATGAACACTGAAGCTTTCTTT. This encodes CASSSQMNTEAFF. This rearrangement joins TRBV7-2 to TRBJ1-1; D remains ambiguous. From germline, CDR1 is SGHTA and CDR2 FQGNSA. Trimming removed 4 bases from V and 0 bases from J, with 6 bases in between. The CDR3 contains 13 residues.

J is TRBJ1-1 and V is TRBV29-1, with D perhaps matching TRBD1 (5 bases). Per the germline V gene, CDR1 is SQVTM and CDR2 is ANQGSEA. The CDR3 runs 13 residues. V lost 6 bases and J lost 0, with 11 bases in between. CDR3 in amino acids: CSVTRQMNTEAFF. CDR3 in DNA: TGCAGCGTAACAAGACAGATGAACACTGAAGCTTTCTTT.

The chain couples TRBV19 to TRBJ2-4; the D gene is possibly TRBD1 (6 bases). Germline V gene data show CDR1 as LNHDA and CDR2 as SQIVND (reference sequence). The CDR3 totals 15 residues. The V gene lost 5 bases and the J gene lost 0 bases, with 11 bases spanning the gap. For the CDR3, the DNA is TGTGCCAGTAGTGCCCCACAGGGAGCCAAAAACATTCAGTACTTC. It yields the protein CASSAPQGAKNIQYF.

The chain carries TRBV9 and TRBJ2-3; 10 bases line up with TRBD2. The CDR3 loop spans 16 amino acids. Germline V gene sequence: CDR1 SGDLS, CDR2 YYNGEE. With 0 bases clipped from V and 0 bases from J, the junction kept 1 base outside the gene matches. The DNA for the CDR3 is TGTGCCAGCAGCGTAGCTAGCGGGGGAAGCACAGATACGCAGTATTTT. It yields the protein CASSVASGGSTDTQYF.

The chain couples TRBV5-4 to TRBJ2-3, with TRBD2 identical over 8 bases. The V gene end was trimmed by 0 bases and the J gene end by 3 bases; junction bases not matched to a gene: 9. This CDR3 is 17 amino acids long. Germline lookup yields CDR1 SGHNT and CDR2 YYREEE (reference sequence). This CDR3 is CASSLGLGGGGTDTQYF. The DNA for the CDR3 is TGTGCCAGCAGCTTGGGGCTCGGGGGGGGCGGGACAGATACGCAGTATTTT.

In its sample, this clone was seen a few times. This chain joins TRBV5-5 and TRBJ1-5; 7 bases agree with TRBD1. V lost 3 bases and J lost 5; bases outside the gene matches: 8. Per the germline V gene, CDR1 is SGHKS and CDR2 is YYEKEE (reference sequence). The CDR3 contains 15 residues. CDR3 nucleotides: TGTGCCAGCAGCTCCTACAGGGGCCTCTATCAGCCCCAGCATTTT. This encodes CASSSYRGLYQPQHF.

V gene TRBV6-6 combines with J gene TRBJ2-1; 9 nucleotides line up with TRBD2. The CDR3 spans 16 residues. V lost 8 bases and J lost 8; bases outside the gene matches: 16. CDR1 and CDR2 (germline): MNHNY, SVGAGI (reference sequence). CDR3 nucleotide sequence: TGTGCCAGCTATAATCCCCGACTAGCGGTTGGGGATGAGCAGTTCTTC. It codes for CASYNPRLAVGDEQFF.